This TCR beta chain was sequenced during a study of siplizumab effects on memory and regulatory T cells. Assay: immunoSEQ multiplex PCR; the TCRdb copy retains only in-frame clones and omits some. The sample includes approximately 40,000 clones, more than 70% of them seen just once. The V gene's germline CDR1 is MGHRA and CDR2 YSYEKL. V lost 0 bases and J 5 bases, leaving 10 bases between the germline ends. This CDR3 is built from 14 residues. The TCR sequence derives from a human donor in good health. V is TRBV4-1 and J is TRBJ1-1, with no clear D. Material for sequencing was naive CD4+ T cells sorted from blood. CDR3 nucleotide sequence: TGCGCCAGCAGCCAAGATAACGGGGTGACTGAAGCTTTCTTT. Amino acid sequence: CASSQDNGVTEAFF.